The text below deals with one TCR beta chain. J lost 2 bases, V lost 4 bases, and 5 bases had no gene match. CDR1 is SGHNT, CDR2 YYREEE, per germline (reference sequence). The CDR3 covers 16 residues. This sample was taken from a study of early T cells in non-severe SARS-CoV-2 infection. Each CDR3 protein is one row after TCRdb ran MiXCR on the 5' RACE reads. Here the sample spans 60,000 or so distinct CDR3 sequences, about 16% being singletons. This receptor was obtained from an adult who was a healthcare worker with PCR-confirmed SARS-CoV-2 infection or an uninfected control (not recorded which). The gene calls are TRBV5-4 and TRBJ2-7; 14 bases map to TRBD2. Sample: whole blood, taken at baseline. The CDR3 DNA sequence: TGTGCCAGCAGCCTAGGGACTAGCGGGGGCACCTACGAGCAGTACTTC. Encoded protein: CASSLGTSGGTYEQYF.